The next 30 T cell receptor beta chains were all read from a single sample in a study of T cells after yellow fever vaccination. TCRdb re-called the 5' RACE reads through MiXCR, storing one row per CDR3 protein. This sample has roughly 260,000 distinct CDR3 sequences, with 10% to 15% found just once. Here the sequenced sample was CD4+ T cells sorted from PBMCs, taken 45 days after the yellow fever booster vaccination. Receptors originate from a man in his thirties or forties who received the YFV17D yellow fever vaccine.

This clonotype has just a few counts. The chain joins TRBV18 to TRBJ2-7, with unresolved D. This CDR3 comprises 14 residues. Germline CDR1 KGHSH, CDR2 LQKENI. The ends were cut back, 3 bases at V and 4 bases at J, with 13 bases in the middle. CDR3 coding DNA: TGTGCCAGCTCACCGTCTAGTTTGGCTTACGAGCAGTACTTC. It translates to CASSPSSLAYEQYF. Full variable domain (outside the CDR3, taken from reference TRBV18 and TRBJ2-7): NAGVMQNPRHLVRRRGQEARLRCSPMKGHSHVYWYRQLPEEGLKFMVYLQKENIIDESGMPKERFSAEFPKEGPSILRIQQVVRGDSAAYFCASSPSSLAYEQYFGPGTRLTVT.

The rearrangement joins TRBV24-1 to TRBJ2-5; D gene ambiguous. The CDR3 has 13 amino acids. Germline CDR1 KGHDR, CDR2 SFDVKD. Trimming pared 2 bases from V and 4 bases from J, leaving 7 bases between. CDR3 DNA sequence: TGTGCCACCAGTGATTCTCCTGGAGAGACCCAGTACTTC. It codes for CATSDSPGETQYF.

This chain uses TRBV7-2 with TRBJ2-1; D unresolved. Germline V gene sequence: CDR1 SGHTA, CDR2 FQGNSA. V lost 3 bases and J lost 5, with 17 bases in between. The CDR3 runs to 16 residues. The CDR3 spells CASSLSSLPPNNEQFF. CDR3 sequence (DNA): TGTGCCAGCAGCTTGAGCTCGCTACCCCCAAACAATGAGCAGTTCTTC.

V and J are TRBV27 and TRBJ2-7, with D perhaps TRBD1 (6 bases). The germline CDR1 and CDR2 sequences are MNHEY and SMNVEV (reference sequence). The CDR3 contains 14 residues. The V end lost 3 bases, the J end lost 5 bases, and 14 bases lay between the germline ends. CDR3 sequence: CASSLVGTGNEQYF. Here the CDR3 DNA reads TGTGCCAGCAGTTTGGTGGGTACAGGGAACGAGCAGTACTTC.

The genes are TRBV3-1 and TRBJ2-7; 12 positions match TRBD1. There are 16 residues in the CDR3. The V and J ends lost 5 bases and 4 bases, in that order; junction bases with no gene match: 9. Per the germline V gene, CDR1 is LGHDT and CDR2 is YNNKEL (reference sequence). DNA of the CDR3: TGTGCCAGCAGCTCCGTACCGGGACAGGGGGCGTACGAGCAGTACTTC. Translating gives CASSSVPGQGAYEQYF.

The rearrangement joins TRBV5-6 to TRBJ1-5; D is possibly TRBD1 (6 bases). Germline lookup yields CDR1 SGHDT and CDR2 YYEEEE. Trimming shortened V by 5 bases and J by 7 bases, and 10 bases separated the two germline ends. The CDR3 loop spans 12 amino acids. CDR3 bases: TGTGCCAGCAGTTTACAGGGCCAGCCCCAGCATTTT. Translation gives CASSLQGQPQHF.

J is TRBJ1-1 and V is TRBV5-1; a possible D gene is TRBD1 (6 bases). Germline lookup yields CDR1 SGHRS and CDR2 YFSETQ. This CDR3 spans 15 amino acids. V was shortened by 0 bases and J by 3 bases, with 12 bases between the two germline ends. The CDR3 nucleotides are TGCGCCAGCAGCTTGGGGGGGACAACCGACACTGAAGCTTTCTTT. It yields the protein CASSLGGTTDTEAFF.

The J gene is TRBJ2-7, the V gene TRBV6-1; D possibly corresponds to TRBD1 (6 bases). The germline CDR1 and CDR2 sequences are MNHNS and SASEGT. V lost 6 bases, J lost 2 bases, and 11 bases lay in between. This CDR3 contains 13 residues. The CDR3 DNA follows: TGTGCCAGCAGCCCAGGGGCACCCTACGAGCAGTACTTC. Protein: CASSPGAPYEQYF.

This clonotype was recorded a few times. The chain is built from TRBV20-1 and TRBJ2-1; D is unclear. Germline-derived CDR1 and CDR2 are DFQATT and SNEGSKA (reference sequence). The CDR3 runs to 15 residues. V gave up 4 bases and J gave up 3 bases, with 16 bases separating them. The CDR3 DNA sequence: TGCAGTGCTAACACGGCGGCTTCGGTCTACAATGAGCAGTTCTTC. Its translation: CSANTAASVYNEQFF.

The genes are TRBV10-3 and TRBJ2-5, with unresolved D. The CDR3 runs 14 residues. Germline V lookup: CDR1 ENHRY, CDR2 SYGVKD. V shed 2 bases and J shed 4 bases, with 11 bases lying between them. The CDR3 nucleotides are TGTGCCATCAGTGAGGATAGCCGCAGAGAGACCCAGTACTTC. Translation: CAISEDSRRETQYF.

This clonotype has a handful of counts. The CDR3 is CASSQEGAGGTDTQYF. The CDR3 DNA sequence: TGCGCCAGCAGCCAAGAGGGCGCGGGGGGCACAGATACGCAGTATTTT. The chain uses TRBV4-3 and TRBJ2-3; 7 bases map to TRBD2. The V and J ends lost 0 bases and 1 base, in that order; junction bases with no gene match: 4. The CDR3 is 16 amino acids. The germline gives CDR1 LGHNA, CDR2 YSLEER.

This clonotype was detected a few times. This chain links TRBV5-4 with TRBJ2-1; possible D gene TRBD1, 6 bases. From germline, CDR1 is SGHNT and CDR2 YYREEE (reference sequence). This CDR3 comprises 14 residues. V was shortened by 2 bases and J by 4 bases, with 10 bases between the two germline ends. CDR3 sequence (DNA): TGTGCCAGCAGCTTCAGGGGTGGGTACAATGAGCAGTTCTTC. Translated, it gives CASSFRGGYNEQFF.

V is TRBV7-9 and J is TRBJ1-5; D possibly corresponds to TRBD1 (6 bases). The CDR3 has 15 residues. Germline V gene data show CDR1 as SEHNR and CDR2 as FQNEAQ (reference sequence). V lost 5 bases, J lost 0 bases, and 11 bases lay in between. CDR3 in amino acids: CASSQGTVSNQPQHF. CDR3 bases: TGTGCCAGCAGCCAGGGGACGGTTAGCAATCAGCCCCAGCATTTT.

This clonotype appeared a few times. The chain couples TRBV18 to TRBJ2-1; 7 nucleotides agree with TRBD2. The CDR3 consists of 16 residues. In germline, CDR1 is KGHSH, CDR2 LQKENI. J lost 7 bases, V lost 3 bases, and 12 bases had no gene match. The CDR3 is CASSPFAGEFGNEQFF. The DNA of the CDR3 is TGTGCCAGCTCACCCTTTGCGGGAGAGTTTGGTAATGAGCAGTTCTTC.

This clonotype was seen a few times. The chain combines TRBV18 with TRBJ2-4; 7 positions match TRBD1. Germline V gene sequence: CDR1 KGHSH, CDR2 LQKENI. The CDR3 sequence is 13 residues long. The trim removed 5 bases at V and 6 bases at J, leaving 4 bases unmatched. The CDR3 region is CASSSGTVNIQYF. For the CDR3, the DNA is TGTGCCAGCTCATCCGGGACAGTAAACATTCAGTACTTC. Drawing the rest from reference TRBV18 and TRBJ2-4, the complete variable domain is NAGVMQNPRHLVRRRGQEARLRCSPMKGHSHVYWYRQLPEEGLKFMVYLQKENIIDESGMPKERFSAEFPKEGPSILRIQQVVRGDSAAYFCASSSGTVNIQYFGAGTRLSVL.

Concerning this clonotype itself: Just one base apart from a much larger clone, this may be a read error. The rearrangement uses TRBV29-1 and TRBJ2-7; D may be TRBD1 (5 bases). The V and J ends lost 4 bases and 1 base respectively, with 20 bases between them. CDR3 length: 16 amino acids. The V gene's germline CDR1 is SQVTM and CDR2 ANQGSEA. CDR3 sequence reads: CSVGGVVAGKSYEQYF. CDR3 nucleotides: TGCAGCGTTGGTGGAGTCGTGGCAGGGAAATCCTACGAGCAGTACTTC.

In its sample, this clonotype was seen a few times. The chain uses TRBV7-3 and TRBJ2-3; D might be TRBD2 (6 bases). The CDR3 totals 16 residues. Trimming took 5 bases from V and 8 from J, leaving 23 bases between them. Germline V gene lookup returns CDR1 SGHTA and CDR2 FQGTGA. The CDR3 bases are TGTGCCAGCAGCCCTACCCAGGCTAGCGCAACGGGTACGCAGTATTTT. Its protein is CASSPTQASATGTQYF.

This clonotype was counted only a few times. The genes are TRBV20-1 and TRBJ2-5, with D hard to call. This CDR3 is built from 15 residues. Trimming took 6 bases from V and 0 from J, leaving 17 bases between them. The germline V gene encodes CDR1 DFQATT and CDR2 SNEGSKA (reference sequence). The chain's CDR3 is CSASTATKYQETQYF. Written as DNA, the CDR3 is TGCAGTGCCTCGACCGCGACCAAGTACCAAGAGACCCAGTACTTC.

The rearrangement joins TRBV5-1 to TRBJ2-1; 8 bases are shared with TRBD2. CDR1 and CDR2 (germline): SGHRS, YFSETQ. The junction had 5 bases not matched to a gene; V was cut back by 0 bases and J by 6 bases. This CDR3 comprises 15 residues. CDR3: CASSLEGLAGNEQFF. In DNA, the CDR3 is TGCGCCAGCAGCTTGGAAGGACTAGCTGGCAATGAGCAGTTCTTC.

To note about this clonotype: At one end the junction does not follow the germline gene, possibly because of a read error. This rearrangement joins TRBV15 to TRBJ2-7; a possible D gene is TRBD1 (6 bases). The CDR3 extends over 14 amino acids. Germline-derived CDR1 and CDR2 are LNHNV and YYDKDF (reference sequence). The DNA for the CDR3 is TGTGCCACCAGCGCTAACCTTGGGGGCCCCCCCGGTGACTTC. Residues: CATSANLGGPPGDF. The variable domain in full, with the rest retrieved from reference TRBV15 and TRBJ2-7, is DAMVIQNPRYQVTQFGKPVTLSCSQTLNHNVMYWYQQKSSQAPKLLFHYYDKDFNNEADTPDNFQSRRPNTSFCFLDIRSPGLGDTAMYLCATSANLGGPPGDFGPGTRLTVT.

This chain connects TRBV6-2 or TRBV6-3 to TRBJ2-5; 7 bases align to TRBD1. Germline trimming cut 6 bases from V and 4 bases from J; bases unmatched to any gene: 11. The CDR3 contains 15 residues. CDR1 and CDR2 from the germline V gene are MNHEY and SVGEGT. CDR3 region: CASRTVTGRPETQYF. In DNA, the CDR3 is TGTGCCAGCAGAACCGTGACAGGGAGACCAGAGACCCAGTACTTC.

This clonotype appeared a few times. This chain connects TRBV6-1 to TRBJ2-1; 11 nucleotides agree with TRBD2. V dropped 6 bases and J dropped 8; count of bases not matched to a gene: 12. The CDR3 runs to 16 residues. Germline V gene lookup returns CDR1 MNHNS and CDR2 SASEGT. CDR3: CASSLTGTSGYYEQFF. CDR3 bases: TGTGCCAGCAGCCTGACCGGGACTAGCGGTTACTATGAGCAGTTCTTC.

This clonotype turned up a few times. This chain joins TRBV7-8 and TRBJ2-7; 8 nucleotides align to TRBD2. V trimming: 2 bases; J trimming: 5 bases; junction bases outside the gene matches: 11. The germline gives CDR1 SGHVS, CDR2 FQNEAQ. This CDR3 is 16 amino acids long. This CDR3 is CASSLRQDGRAHEQYF. CDR3 bases: TGTGCCAGCAGCTTAAGGCAGGACGGGAGGGCCCACGAGCAGTACTTC.

This clonotype was seen a few times. The chain links TRBV7-2 to TRBJ2-5; maybe TRBD2 (6 bases). This CDR3 contains 14 residues. The germline V and J ends were trimmed by 3 bases and 7 bases, with 15 bases remaining between them. CDR1 and CDR2 (germline): SGHTA, FQGNSA. DNA for the CDR3: TGTGCCAGCAGCTTGACTAGTAGTGGGGGGACCCAGTACTTC. This sequence encodes CASSLTSSGGTQYF.

The chain couples TRBV4-3 to TRBJ2-3, with D possibly TRBD1 on 6 matching bases. The CDR3 length is 17 residues. Germline CDR1 reads LGHNA; CDR2 reads YSLEER. V lost 1 base, J lost 2 bases, and 16 bases lay in between. CDR3 protein: CASSQAPRGLLTDTQYF. CDR3 coding DNA: TGCGCCAGCAGCCAAGCCCCCAGGGGCCTCCTCACAGATACGCAGTATTTT.

CDR3 in DNA: TGTGCCTGGCAAGGCGGGGTATACAATGAGCAGTTCTTC. Residues: CAWQGGVYNEQFF. The V gene is TRBV30, the J gene TRBJ2-1; D possibly corresponds to TRBD2 (6 bases). The length of the CDR3 is 13 residues. V was trimmed by 5 bases and J by 4 bases, leaving 12 bases between them. The germline V gene encodes CDR1 GTSNPN and CDR2 SVGIG (reference sequence).

The chain uses TRBV20-1 and TRBJ1-2; no firm D call. V was cut by 0 bases and J by 8 bases, with 16 bases left in between. Germline loops: CDR1 DFQATT, CDR2 SNEGSKA (reference sequence). The CDR3 length is 14 residues. The CDR3 DNA reads TGCAGTGCTAGAGATCAATTAGGGTATGCCGGCTACACCTTC. Its translation is CSARDQLGYAGYTF.

J is TRBJ2-7 and V is TRBV28; D gene uncertain. The CDR3 contains 12 residues. Germline CDR1 MDHEN, CDR2 SYDVKM. Trimming shortened V by 4 bases and J by 2 bases, and 6 bases separated the two germline ends. CDR3 in DNA: TGTGCCAGCAGTTCCCGGCCCTACGAGCAGTACTTC. Its translation: CASSSRPYEQYF.

The CDR3 reads CSARAPPGLAGVKSYNEQFF. CDR3 DNA sequence: TGCAGTGCTAGAGCCCCTCCGGGACTAGCGGGAGTAAAAAGCTACAATGAGCAGTTCTTC. The chain links TRBV20-1 to TRBJ2-1; 14 bases are a match to TRBD2. This CDR3 comprises 20 residues. Germline CDR1 reads DFQATT; CDR2 reads SNEGSKA (reference sequence). Unmatched junction bases numbered 14, after V lost 1 base and J lost 3 bases.

This clonotype has just a few counts. V gene TRBV6-1 combines with J gene TRBJ1-2; D gene uncertain. The ends were cut back, 6 bases at V and 7 bases at J, with 6 bases in the middle. Germline CDR1 and CDR2: MNHNS and SASEGT. The CDR3 is 10 amino acids. DNA for the CDR3: TGTGCCAGCAGGGAGGGTGGCTACACCTTC. It is translated as CASREGGYTF.